Given below is one T cell receptor beta chain in context. Antigen unknown. This table comes from immunoSEQ multiplex PCR, and its TCRdb copy is limited to in-frame clones, with some not included. The sample records approximately 210,000 clones, around 94% being singletons. The data originate from a study of T cell responses to AZD1222 COVID-19 vaccine. This CDR3 is built from 18 residues. J was trimmed by 3 bases and V by 4 bases; bases with no gene match: 16. Germline CDR1 reads MDHEN; CDR2 reads SYDVKM. Study conclusions and caveats: In all cases, repertoires were sampled only after the peak T cell response. The donor group comprised mostly white British people and more females; the analysis possibly underestimated clonal diversity.

The sequencing used peripheral blood, collected 28 days after the second dose of the MenACWY control vaccine. The rearrangement joins TRBV28 to TRBJ2-3, with 7 bases fitting TRBD1. This TCR was sampled from an adult who received the MenACWY meningococcal vaccine as a control. CDR3 residues: CASSSTGNHPLKTDTQYF. CDR3 sequence (DNA): TGTGCCAGCAGTTCGACAGGGAATCACCCCCTAAAAACAGATACGCAGTATTTT. Full variable domain (rest looked up from reference TRBV28 and TRBJ2-3): DVKVTQSSRYLVKRTGEKVFLECVQDMDHENMFWYRQDPGLGLRLIYFSYDVKMKEKGDIPEGYSVSREKKERFSLILESASTNQTSMYLCASSSTGNHPLKTDTQYFGPGTRLTVL.